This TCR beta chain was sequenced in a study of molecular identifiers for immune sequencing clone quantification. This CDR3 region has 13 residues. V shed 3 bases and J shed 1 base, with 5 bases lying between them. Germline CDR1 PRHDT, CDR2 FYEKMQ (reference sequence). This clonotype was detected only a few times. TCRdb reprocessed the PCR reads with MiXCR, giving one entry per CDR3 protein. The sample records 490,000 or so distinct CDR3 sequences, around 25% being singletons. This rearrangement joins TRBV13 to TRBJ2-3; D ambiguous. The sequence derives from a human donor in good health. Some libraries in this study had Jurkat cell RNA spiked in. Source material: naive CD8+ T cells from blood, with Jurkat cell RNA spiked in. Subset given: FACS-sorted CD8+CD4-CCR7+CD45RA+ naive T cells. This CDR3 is CASSFKGTDTQYF. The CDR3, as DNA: TGTGCCAGCAGCTTTAAGGGCACAGATACGCAGTATTTT.